This TCR beta chain was captured by sequencing in a study of chemoradiotherapy in HPV16-positive cancers. The repertoire was sequenced with immunoSEQ multiplex PCR; TCRdb's copy has only in-frame clones and lacks some. The sample has some 12,000 clones, roughly four fifths seen once; the top ten hold 1.1%. The CDR3 runs to 14 residues. The germline CDR1 and CDR2 sequences are MNHEY and SMNVEV (reference sequence). The V gene lost 6 bases and the J gene lost 1 base, with 13 bases spanning the gap. This clone was seen a handful of times. This material was obtained from a patient who underwent chemoradiotherapy. The chain carries TRBV27 and TRBJ2-7, with D perhaps matching TRBD2 (5 bases). The receptor was isolated from a human donor with HPV-associated anogenital cancer. CDR3 sequence reads: CASSGVGRSYEQYF. The CDR3 bases are TGTGCCAGCAGCGGGGTTGGACGGTCCTACGAGCAGTACTTC.